The TCR beta chain under discussion was sequenced for a study of vaccination and CD4 T cells after COVID-19. Documented treatment: roughly 11-day PBMC culture with coronavirus spike peptide pools or control peptides (ViraFEST assay). As for this clonotype: What it binds is not known.

Trimming pared 5 bases from V and 9 bases from J, leaving 17 bases between. This CDR3 is 15 amino acids long. Germline V gene lookup returns CDR1 LNHDA and CDR2 SQIVND (reference sequence). The Oncomine TCR Beta short-read assay sequenced DNA from cultured CD4+ T cells. TCRdb re-analysed the PCR reads in MiXCR, keeping a single row per CDR3 protein. The table records about 12,000 distinct CDR3 sequences, approximately 49% of them present only once. Sequenced sample: CD4+ T cells from blood, cultured in vitro. The rearrangement links TRBV19 to TRBJ1-6, with D maybe TRBD1 (5 bases). The TCR originated in a human donor who had recovered from COVID-19. The CDR3 DNA is TGTGCCAGTAGTCCAAGGGCAGGGAGGGGTTCACCCCTCCACTTT. It translates to CASSPRAGRGSPLHF.